The 13 T cell receptor beta chains listed next were all sequenced from one sample in a study of early T cells in non-severe SARS-CoV-2 infection. Each CDR3 protein gets one entry after TCRdb re-called the 5' RACE reads with MiXCR. This repertoire shows approximately 38,000 distinct CDR3 sequences, roughly 4.2% found once; its top ten account for around 5.6%. The sequenced material came from whole blood. These TCRs come from an adult who was a healthcare worker with PCR-confirmed SARS-CoV-2 infection or an uninfected control (not recorded which).

At least ten counts were recorded for this clonotype. The J gene is TRBJ2-7, the V gene TRBV10-3; 7 bases are a match to TRBD1. V gave up 5 bases and J gave up 0 bases; unmatched junction bases: 4. The CDR3 consists of 14 residues. Germline-derived CDR1 and CDR2 are ENHRY and SYGVKD. In DNA form, the CDR3 reads TGTGCCATCAGTTCGGGACAGAGCTCCTACGAGCAGTACTTC. It yields the protein CAISSGQSSYEQYF.

This clonotype was seen at least ten times. The V and J genes are TRBV28 and TRBJ1-5; 9 positions agree with TRBD1. The CDR3 loop spans 16 amino acids. V lost 3 bases and J lost 3; bases outside the gene matches: 6. Germline V gene sequence: CDR1 MDHEN, CDR2 SYDVKM. CDR3 region: CASSFHRGLVNQPQHF. The DNA of the CDR3 is TGTGCCAGCAGTTTCCACAGGGGGCTGGTCAATCAGCCCCAGCATTTT. Complete variable domain (other parts from reference TRBV28 and TRBJ1-5): DVKVTQSSRYLVKRTGEKVFLECVQDMDHENMFWYRQDPGLGLRLIYFSYDVKMKEKGDIPEGYSVSREKKERFSLILESASTNQTSMYLCASSFHRGLVNQPQHFGDGTRLSIL.

This clonotype appeared many times. It is unclear where the CDR3 begins or ends on the DNA, so no DNA is shown, and the CDR3 is as TCRdb lists it. V gene TRBV6-2 or TRBV6-3 combines with J gene TRBJ2-3; the table's D call TRBD1 went unverified against the DNA. CDR1 and CDR2 from the germline V gene are MNHEY and SVGEGT. A total of 16 residues make up the CDR3, ends included. CDR3: CASSSSGQGKTDTQYF.

The table lists this clonotype with many counts. The chain employs TRBV2 and TRBJ2-3; D is perhaps TRBD2 (6 bases). Germline lookup yields CDR1 SNHLY and CDR2 FYNNEI. The CDR3 contains 15 residues. Trimming cost V 6 bases and J 3 bases, with 16 bases left between them. In DNA form, the CDR3 reads TGTGCCAGCAGCCCGAGTGGAGGGAGAACAGATACGCAGTATTTT. This translates into CASSPSGGRTDTQYF.

This clonotype has ten or more counts. V usage is TRBV19 and J usage is TRBJ2-1, with a tentative D call TRBD2 (6 bases). Trimming stripped 5 bases from V and 4 bases from J, with 15 bases between. This CDR3 comprises 15 residues. Germline V gene lookup returns CDR1 LNHDA and CDR2 SQIVND (reference sequence). The CDR3 DNA reads TGTGCCAGTAGTCCCCCGGGACTGGTTTACAATGAGCAGTTCTTC. Protein sequence: CASSPPGLVYNEQFF.

This clonotype has a count of ten or more. V usage is TRBV6-2 or TRBV6-3 and J usage is TRBJ2-1; D is ambiguous. Germline V gene sequence: CDR1 MNHEY, CDR2 SVGEGT. The CDR3 runs 14 residues. V was pared by 6 bases and J by 9 bases, with 18 bases between. The CDR3 loop reads CASRMGGVSSEQFF. The CDR3 DNA is TGTGCCAGCAGGATGGGCGGAGTATCTAGTGAGCAGTTCTTC.

This clonotype has ten or more counts. This chain connects TRBV11-2 to TRBJ2-1, with TRBD2 identical over 8 bases. Germline CDR1 SGHAT, CDR2 FQNNGV. V trimming: 0 bases; J trimming: 3 bases; junction bases outside the gene matches: 4. The CDR3 consists of 16 residues. Here the CDR3 reads CASSLDILADYNEQFF. CDR3 sequence (DNA): TGTGCCAGCAGCTTAGACATACTAGCGGACTACAATGAGCAGTTCTTC.

This clonotype has ten or more counts. The chain is built from TRBV6-4 and TRBJ2-3, with D unclear. Per germline, CDR1 MRHNA and CDR2 SNTAGT. Trimming left V 6 bases short and J 2 bases short, with 9 bases between. This CDR3 region has 13 residues. CDR3 DNA: TGTGCCAGCAGCCCCAGTAACACAGATACGCAGTATTTT. Protein product: CASSPSNTDTQYF.

This clonotype was picked up many times. The rearrangement joins TRBV15 to TRBJ2-4; 9 nucleotides match TRBD2. Germline V gene lookup returns CDR1 LNHNV and CDR2 YYDKDF (reference sequence). V shed 8 bases and J 0 bases; nucleotides not matched to a gene: 14. The CDR3 contains 18 residues. CDR3 protein: CATLQSGGSWLAKNIQYF. Written as DNA, the CDR3 is TGTGCCACCCTTCAAAGCGGGGGGTCCTGGCTAGCCAAAAACATTCAGTACTTC.

This clonotype has ten or more counts. This chain connects TRBV6-4 to TRBJ2-3, with 13 bases fitting TRBD2. CDR3 length: 15 residues. V shed 3 bases and J 4 bases; nucleotides not matched to a gene: 1. In germline, CDR1 is MRHNA, CDR2 SNTAGT. CDR3 sequence (DNA): TGTGCCAGCAGTGAACTAGCGGGAGGGCCAGATACGCAGTATTTT. Its translation is CASSELAGGPDTQYF.

This clonotype was seen repeatedly, ten times or more. This chain joins TRBV7-6 and TRBJ2-3, with TRBD1 matching over 8 bases. Per the germline V gene, CDR1 is SGHVS and CDR2 is FNYEAQ. The CDR3 extends over 16 amino acids. Losses at the gene ends were 4 bases for V and 4 bases for J; bases not matched to a gene: 10. The CDR3 nucleotides read TGTGCCAGCAGCTCTACGACAGGGGCCATACCAGATACGCAGTATTTT. This gives the protein CASSSTTGAIPDTQYF.

This clonotype has ten or more counts. The rearrangement uses TRBV18 and TRBJ2-7, with 8 bases identical to TRBD1. The CDR3 is 15 amino acids. V lost 1 base and J lost 2; bases outside the gene matches: 4. Germline assignment: CDR1 KGHSH and CDR2 LQKENI. The CDR3 here is CASSPLDRVAYEQYF. CDR3 nucleotides: TGTGCCAGCTCACCACTGGACAGGGTGGCCTACGAGCAGTACTTC.

At least ten counts were recorded for this clonotype. V is TRBV12-3 or TRBV12-4 and J is TRBJ2-2; D is possibly TRBD1 (6 bases). Trimming took off 4 bases at V and 6 bases at J, with 15 bases between the two ends. The length of the CDR3 is 15 residues. The CDR3 nucleotides are TGTGCCAGCAGTTCGTGGGTAGGGGGTCCCGGGGAGCTGTTTTTT. Protein: CASSSWVGGPGELFF.